The clone carrying this T cell receptor beta chain was detected only once. This entry is derived from a study of shared T cell receptors in the human thymus. Trimming shortened V by 1 base and J by 4 bases, and 9 bases separated the two germline ends. Germline CDR1 reads SGHKS; CDR2 reads YYEKEE (reference sequence). CDR3 length equals 14 residues. Assay: immunoSEQ multiplex PCR; the TCRdb copy retains only in-frame clones and omits some. This table has 55,000 to 75,000 clones, roughly 96% appearing once. Sequencing used thymocytes. V and J are TRBV5-5 and TRBJ1-5, with D possibly TRBD1 on 6 matching bases. The TCR comes from a human donor. The CDR3 nucleotides read TGTGCCAGCAGCTTGTGGACAGCGAATCAGCCCCAGCATTTT. This translates into CASSLWTANQPQHF.